This TCR beta chain was observed in a study of read filtering for tumor transcriptome and immune sequencing (dated by TCRdb to the early 2020s). About the full investigation: Of the patients in the cohort, about 16 were male and 14 were female, and their mean age was 65.9 years, with a range of about 47 to 80. Under revised international staging, roughly 8 patients fell into R-ISS I, 15 to 20 into R-ISS II and 7 into R-ISS III. After DNase treatment, whole-transcriptome libraries were prepared using the TruSeq RNA Access Library Prep Kit. TCR-region mapped reads per sample ranged from about 3.5 to 10.27 million with IR-seq versus only about 75 to 1273 with RNA-seq. The study compared TCR repertoires from targeted immune repertoire sequencing and bulk whole-transcriptome sequencing run on the same bone marrow samples. One main goal was a read-filtering strategy for immune repertoire data, in particular deciding whether clonotypes backed by only one read should be removed.

Bone marrow was sampled from every patient at the time of active disease. Ficoll-Hypaque density gradient centrifugation was used to isolate bone marrow mononuclear cells. Myeloma plasma cells were removed and CD138-negative cells were collected by negative selection after labeling with CD138 magnetic microbeads on a MACS separator. The purity of the isolated cells was checked by flow cytometry with CD138 antibodies on an Attune NxT. TRIzol reagent was used to extract total RNA, and a NanoDrop spectrophotometer was used to quantify the extracted RNA. For each patient, paired RNA-seq and IR-seq were run on the CD138-negative bone marrow sample from that patient. Study-wide findings and limitations: The correlation between IR-seq and RNA-seq shared clonotype proportions was increased by removal of single-read clonotypes. In IR-seq, single-read clonotypes were roughly four fifths of clonotypes but 3.5% to 4% of total reads; in RNA-seq they were 70% to 75% of clonotypes and less than 45% of reads. The sorted CD138-negative fraction was a mixed bone marrow immune population, not purified T cells. Compared with RNA-seq, IR-seq captured clonotypes at much greater depth and more reliably, and a smaller IR-seq throughput was enough to identify most of the shared clonotypes.

Many counts were recorded for this clonotype. What antigen it recognizes has not been identified. At one of its ends the junction is not consistent with the germline gene, which may arise from a read error. Including the terminal cysteine and phenylalanine, the CDR3 comprises 17 residues. Only the CDR3 part of the read is kept: 51 bases, read in frame from the first base. Via the germline V gene, CDR1 is WSHSY and CDR2 SAAADI. The Immunoverse kit was used to build TCR libraries from around 420 ng RNA, with molecular barcoded adaptors covering alpha/delta and beta/gamma chains. TCR library preparation was performed with the same RNA that was used for transcriptome sequencing. An Illumina HiSeq 4000 with 2 x 150 cycles was used to sequence the TCR libraries. From the authors' description of their analysis: TCR reads were aligned to human V, D, J and C references and assembled into CDR3 clonotypes with MiXCR, including quality filtering and error correction. The tcR package in R was used for analysis of clonotype counts and gene usage diversity. For inspection of raw mapping reads, RNA-seq reads were mapped by STAR aligner version 2.5.3a onto GRCh37 of the human genome. To test how sequencing depth affected the clonotypes detected, IR-seq fastq files were randomly downsampled with Seqtk 1.3. Starting from the raw public reads, TCRdb applied fastp trimming at Q25, assembled clones with MiXCR and retained in-frame beta chains. Each record represents a unique CDR3 protein, reported with the most common genes and DNA among its rows. The V and J calls reflect TCRdb's pipeline rather than the authors' work. In all, the sample holds about 90,000 distinct CDR3 sequences, and roughly an eighth of those were seen once. The ten largest clones capture about 15% of the sample.

The TCR comes from a donor over 35 with multiple myeloma. Recombination linked TRBV10-2 to TRBJ2-3; 16 bases in between match TRBD2. Material: a population of CD138-negative cells sorted from bone marrow. The intended sense of this specimen's cell subset or site label: bone marrow mononuclear cells depleted of CD138+ plasma/myeloma cells by negative magnetic selection. The encoded CDR3 is CASSPGTSGRAADAQYF. The DNA is as follows: TGCGCCAGCAGTCCCGGGACTAGCGGGAGGGCCGCAGATGCGCAGTATTTT.